The source of this T cell receptor (beta chain) is a study of post-analysis software for immune sequencing data. For the study at large: Several disease courses (relapsing-remitting, secondary progressive and progressive-relapsing) of multiple sclerosis were included. General study points: Comparison with controls showed significantly lower normalized Chao1 diversity in multiple sclerosis patients. Compared with controls, patients had more of roughly 5 TRBV segments, including TRBV5-6, TRBV5-1 and TRBV20-1. Samples sharing a preparation batch grouped tightly together when assessed by F measure.

Each TCR beta cDNA library carried unique molecular identifiers. It was from about 0.98 to 11 million T cells that about 540,000 cDNA molecules came. TCRdb redid the calling of the PCR reads with MiXCR, one entry per CDR3 protein. The data contain about 500,000 distinct CDR3 sequences, approximately 46% of them singletons. This clonotype was detected many times. Its antigen is not known. The CDR3 sequence is 13 residues long. Deletions cut 6 bases from V and 1 base from J, with 8 bases between. The V gene's germline CDR1 is SGHTA and CDR2 FQGTGA. Sequenced material: blood. The clonotype originates from a girl aged 10-17 years with multiple sclerosis. The chain is built from TRBV7-3 and TRBJ2-3; unclear D gene. This CDR3 reads CASSPVGTDTQYF. CDR3 nucleotide sequence: TGTGCCAGCAGTCCCGTCGGCACAGATACGCAGTATTTT.